Given below is one TCR beta chain in context. The data originate from a study of blood T cell repertoires in COVID-19. Study overall: Sites across the United States, Italy and Spain contributed samples from acute and convalescent COVID-19.

TCRdb's copy holds only in-frame clones and misses some; the assay was immunoSEQ multiplex PCR. The sample has approximately 500,000 clones, 85% to 90% seen once. CDR3 size: 14 residues. V was pared by 5 bases and J by 0 bases, with 8 bases between. Per germline, CDR1 MNHEY and CDR2 SVGAGI. This chain uses TRBV6-5 with TRBJ1-3; the D is unclear. Source material: peripheral blood. This receptor was taken from a woman aged 50 to 60 with COVID-19, enrolled during active disease. The CDR3 DNA reads TGTGCCAGCAGTAGTACGCGCTCTGGAAACACCATATATTTT. It is translated as CASSSTRSGNTIYF.